The 16 T cell receptor beta chains presented below share a single source sample, sequenced in a study of Graves' ophthalmopathy and Graves' hyperthyroidism. As the template, RNA transcripts were used to amplify TCR beta CDR3 regions. An initial RT-PCR round employing HTBI primers preceded a second-round multiplex PCR. MiXCR, applied by TCRdb to the multiplex PCR reads, yields one record per CDR3 protein. In the table there are 400,000 or so distinct CDR3 sequences, 15% to 19% of which are singletons. Sequenced material: peripheral blood. Receptors were obtained from a woman aged 18-29 years with stable Graves' hyperthyroidism.

This clonotype was seen repeatedly, ten times or more. This chain joins TRBV5-1 and TRBJ1-1, with D uncertain. The germline CDR1 and CDR2 sequences are SGHRS and YFSETQ. The CDR3 has 14 amino acids. With 0 bases removed from V and 0 bases from J, the gap between germline ends came to 6 bases. This CDR3 reads CASSLGVMNTEAFF. CDR3 in DNA: TGCGCCAGCAGCTTGGGGGTGATGAACACTGAAGCTTTCTTT.

This clonotype was observed a handful of times. The chain combines TRBV5-5 with TRBJ1-5, with D perhaps TRBD1 (6 bases). The CDR3 contains 15 residues. Trimming took off 0 bases at V and 9 bases at J, with 16 bases between the two ends. From germline, CDR1 is SGHKS and CDR2 YYEKEE (reference sequence). In DNA, the CDR3 is TGTGCCAGCAGCTTGGCCGGGGGGGGCAGCGGGCCCCAGCATTTT. Protein product: CASSLAGGGSGPQHF.

This clonotype was detected ten times or more. CDR3 region: CASSITGDAYYGYTF. Written as DNA, the CDR3 is TGTGCCAGTAGTATCACGGGCGATGCGTACTATGGCTACACCTTC. The chain joins TRBV19 to TRBJ1-2; no clear D gene. There are 15 residues in the CDR3. Germline lookup yields CDR1 LNHDA and CDR2 SQIVND (reference sequence). Trimming cost V 3 bases and J 3 bases, with 14 bases left between them.

The table lists this clonotype with a few counts. This rearrangement joins TRBV6-2 or TRBV6-3 to TRBJ2-2, with no clear D. Germline lookup yields CDR1 MNHEY and CDR2 SVGEGT. The CDR3 runs to 19 residues. V was pared by 0 bases and J by 5 bases, with 22 bases between. Here the CDR3 reads CASSYSSIRHSGGTGELFF. The CDR3 DNA sequence: TGTGCCAGCAGTTACTCGTCGATTCGACACTCCGGTGGGACCGGGGAGCTGTTTTTT.

V and J are TRBV5-1 and TRBJ1-1; 8 positions match TRBD1. Looked up from germline, CDR1 is SGHRS and CDR2 is YFSETQ. The CDR3 runs 13 residues. Unmatched junction bases numbered 6, after V lost 0 bases and J lost 11 bases. The CDR3 sequence is CASSLGQGAVAFF. CDR3 in DNA: TGCGCCAGCAGCTTGGGGCAGGGGGCCGTGGCTTTCTTT.

This clonotype was detected ten times or more. The chain links TRBV7-9 to TRBJ1-1; D gene ambiguous. Germline CDR1 reads SEHNR; CDR2 reads FQNEAQ (reference sequence). The CDR3 is made up of 13 amino acids. Trimming shortened V by 1 base and J by 7 bases, and 10 bases separated the two germline ends. The CDR3, as DNA: TGTGCCAGCAGCTTAGAGCTGCGCCGTGAAGCTTTCTTT. Translating it yields CASSLELRREAFF.

This clonotype was counted at least ten times. V and J are TRBV5-1 and TRBJ2-2, with a possible D match to TRBD2 (6 bases). CDR1 is SGHRS, CDR2 YFSETQ, per germline. V lost 4 bases to trimming and J lost 3 bases, with 13 bases between them. The CDR3 sequence is 15 residues long. The CDR3 sequence is CASSVLGLHTGELFF. The CDR3 nucleotides are TGCGCCAGCAGCGTTTTGGGACTGCACACCGGGGAGCTGTTTTTT.

This clonotype was observed many times. V gene TRBV5-1 combines with J gene TRBJ2-7; D call uncertain. The germline V gene encodes CDR1 SGHRS and CDR2 YFSETQ. The CDR3 totals 13 residues. V was shortened by 3 bases and J by 0 bases, with 7 bases between the two germline ends. The CDR3 is CASSSHSSYEQYF. Written as DNA, the CDR3 is TGCGCCAGCAGCTCGCACAGCTCCTACGAGCAGTACTTC.

The CDR3 reads CASSPLGQGASDYGYTF. CDR3 nucleotide sequence: TGTGCCAGCAGTCCACTCGGACAGGGGGCGAGTGACTATGGCTACACCTTC. The chain has TRBV28 and TRBJ1-2; 11 bases map to TRBD1. CDR1 MDHEN and CDR2 SYDVKM come from the germline V gene. J lost 3 bases, V lost 5 bases, and 11 bases had no gene match. This CDR3 contains 17 residues.

On this clonotype itself: Germline is not matched at one junction end, which may reflect a read error. The genes are TRBV29-1 and TRBJ1-1; no reliable D call. The CDR3 is 12 residues long. Germline values: CDR1 SQVTM, CDR2 ANQGSEA. The CDR3 DNA is TGCAGCGTTGGTGAACTAAACACTGAAGCTTGCTTT. Translated, it gives CSVGELNTEACF.

This clonotype has a count of ten or more. The chain links TRBV11-2 to TRBJ2-7; TRBD1 agrees at 7 bases. The trim removed 5 bases at V and 0 bases at J, leaving 7 bases unmatched. Germline assignment: CDR1 SGHAT and CDR2 FQNNGV. This CDR3 contains 15 residues. The CDR3 nucleotides read TGTGCCAGCAGCCCGGGACAGACACCCTCCTACGAGCAGTACTTC. This sequence encodes CASSPGQTPSYEQYF.

This clonotype occurred many times. The V and J genes are TRBV19 and TRBJ2-5, with TRBD1 matching over 9 bases. The V gene end was trimmed by 5 bases and the J gene end by 1 base; junction bases not matched to a gene: 2. The V gene's germline CDR1 is LNHDA and CDR2 SQIVND (reference sequence). The CDR3 has 14 amino acids. The CDR3 DNA reads TGTGCCAGTAGTCCGGGACAGGGCCAAGAGACCCAGTACTTC. It encodes CASSPGQGQETQYF.

The V and J genes are TRBV7-9 and TRBJ2-7, with D possibly being TRBD2 (5 bases). The CDR3 sequence is 11 residues long. CDR1 SEHNR and CDR2 FQNEAQ come from the germline V gene (reference sequence). Between the trimmed V and J ends, which lost 5 bases and 7 bases, there was a span of 9 bases. Here the CDR3 reads CASSTQREQYF. CDR3 bases: TGTGCCAGCAGCACCCAGCGGGAGCAGTACTTC.

This chain joins TRBV12-3 or TRBV12-4 and TRBJ2-5; TRBD1 matches 7 bases. The CDR3 has 13 amino acids. The ends lost 5 bases at V and 13 bases at J; junction bases unmatched: 13. This CDR3 is CASSRDSQETRYF. The DNA for the CDR3 is TGTGCCAGCAGTCGGGACAGCCAAGAGACGCGGTACTTC.

In this sample, this clonotype turned up a few times. V usage is TRBV12-5 and J usage is TRBJ2-2; a weak D match, TRBD2 (7 bases). The CDR3 sequence is 17 residues long. Per germline, CDR1 LGHNT and CDR2 FRNRAP. Between the trimmed V and J ends, which lost 3 bases and 4 bases, there was a span of 18 bases. Here the CDR3 DNA reads TGTGCTAGTGGTTTTAGGGGGGGCCTTCTCCCCACCGGGGAGCTGTTTTTT. Translation gives CASGFRGGLLPTGELFF.

This clonotype occurred many times. The V call is TRBV12-5, the J call TRBJ1-1, with 7 bases lining up with TRBD1. The CDR3 loop spans 13 amino acids. In germline, CDR1 is LGHNT, CDR2 FRNRAP. V lost 4 bases to trimming and J lost 8 bases; unmatched junction nucleotides: 7. CDR3 in amino acids: CASGSPTGREAFF. CDR3 DNA: TGTGCTAGTGGTTCCCCGACAGGGAGGGAAGCTTTCTTT.